A selection of T cell receptor beta chains follows, all from one sample in a study of response to subunit inactivated influenza vaccine. TCRdb itself ran the RT-PCR reads through MiXCR, one entry per CDR3 protein. The sample has over 300,000 distinct CDR3 sequences, about a fifth seen once. The source was PBMCs from blood, collected roughly 20 months after vaccination. The receptors were sampled from a man aged 50-75 years who received an inactivated influenza vaccine. Both conserved end residues are part of each CDR3. Each record gives: V gene, clone size, D gene, J gene, CDR3 protein, CDR3 DNA. A D gene is named only where the DNA matches it firmly. Size tells how often a clone was seen (once, few, many) or the class of an expanded clone, and some rows leave it out.

v_call: TRBV29-1; clone_size: -; d_call: -; j_call: TRBJ2-3; cdr3_aa: CSVVGFTDTQYF; cdr3_nt: TGCAGCGTTGTCGGGTTCACAGATACGCAGTATTTT
v_call: TRBV27; clone_size: few; d_call: -; j_call: TRBJ1-2; cdr3_aa: CASSHEMTGRYTF; cdr3_nt: TGTGCCAGCAGTCATGAGATGACAGGACGCTACACCTTC
v_call: TRBV7-2; clone_size: -; d_call: TRBD1; j_call: TRBJ2-1; cdr3_aa: CASSRRQGSYNEQFF; cdr3_nt: TGTGCCAGCAGCCGTCGACAGGGTTCCTACAATGAGCAGTTCTTC
v_call: TRBV5-1; clone_size: -; d_call: -; j_call: TRBJ2-5; cdr3_aa: CASSFSVPRRETQYF; cdr3_nt: TGCGCCAGCAGCTTTTCCGTACCAAGGCGGGAGACCCAGTACTTC
v_call: TRBV14; clone_size: -; d_call: -; j_call: TRBJ1-4; cdr3_aa: CASSQGRRIQDEKLFF; cdr3_nt: TGTGCCAGCAGCCAAGGGCGGCGTATTCAGGATGAAAAACTGTTTTTT
v_call: TRBV6-5; clone_size: -; d_call: -; j_call: TRBJ1-1; cdr3_aa: CASSSGPHSLNTEAFF; cdr3_nt: TGTGCCAGCAGTTCCGGACCTCATTCACTCAACACTGAAGCTTTCTTT
v_call: TRBV20-1; clone_size: -; d_call: TRBD2; j_call: TRBJ2-2; cdr3_aa: CSASLGGRNTGELFF; cdr3_nt: TGCAGTGCGAGCCTGGGCGGGAGGAACACCGGGGAGCTGTTTTTT
v_call: TRBV5-1; clone_size: -; d_call: TRBD1; j_call: TRBJ2-4; cdr3_aa: CASSYQGELWYF; cdr3_nt: TGCGCCAGCAGCTACCAGGGGGAATTGTGGTACTTC
v_call: TRBV6-1; clone_size: -; d_call: TRBD2; j_call: TRBJ2-1; cdr3_aa: CASSEKGLAGVSGEQFF; cdr3_nt: TGTGCCAGCAGTGAAAAGGGACTAGCGGGAGTTTCGGGTGAGCAGTTCTTC
v_call: TRBV5-1; clone_size: -; d_call: -; j_call: TRBJ1-1; cdr3_aa: CASSATWRAGDTEAFF; cdr3_nt: TGCGCCAGCAGCGCAACGTGGCGGGCGGGAGACACTGAAGCTTTCTTT
v_call: TRBV7-9; clone_size: few; d_call: -; j_call: TRBJ2-7; cdr3_aa: CASSPVAGWYEQYF; cdr3_nt: TGTGCCAGCAGCCCTGTAGCAGGGTGGTACGAGCAGTACTTC
v_call: TRBV12-3/TRBV12-4; clone_size: -; d_call: TRBD1; j_call: TRBJ2-2; cdr3_aa: CASSPGQGTAGELFF; cdr3_nt: TGTGCCAGCAGCCCCGGACAGGGGACGGCCGGGGAGCTGTTTTTT
v_call: TRBV5-1; clone_size: few; d_call: -; j_call: TRBJ2-3; cdr3_aa: CASSPPGNTDTQYF; cdr3_nt: TGCGCCAGCAGCCCCCCGGGAAACACAGATACGCAGTATTTT
v_call: TRBV11-2; clone_size: -; d_call: -; j_call: TRBJ1-6; cdr3_aa: CASSLVALGGGSPLHF; cdr3_nt: TGTGCCAGCAGCTTAGTAGCCCTAGGTGGCGGGTCACCCCTCCACTTT
v_call: TRBV20-1; clone_size: -; d_call: -; j_call: TRBJ1-2; cdr3_aa: CSAIDRSYGYTF; cdr3_nt: TGCAGTGCTATAGACAGATCCTATGGCTACACCTTC
v_call: TRBV12-3/TRBV12-4; clone_size: -; d_call: -; j_call: TRBJ1-1; cdr3_aa: CASSFLSEAFF; cdr3_nt: TGTGCCAGCAGTTTTTTATCTGAAGCTTTCTTT
v_call: TRBV6-1; clone_size: -; d_call: -; j_call: TRBJ2-5; cdr3_aa: CASREETQYF; cdr3_nt: TGTGCCAGCAGGGAAGAGACCCAGTACTTC
v_call: TRBV4-3; clone_size: few; d_call: -; j_call: TRBJ2-2; cdr3_aa: CASSQDPGVGTGELFF; cdr3_nt: TGCGCCAGCAGCCAAGATCCGGGAGTAGGGACCGGGGAGCTGTTTTTT
v_call: TRBV28; clone_size: -; d_call: -; j_call: TRBJ1-2; cdr3_aa: CASSLTDFNYGYTF; cdr3_nt: TGTGCCAGCAGTTTGACGGACTTTAACTATGGCTACACCTTC
v_call: TRBV28; clone_size: few; d_call: TRBD1; j_call: TRBJ1-5; cdr3_aa: CASSAGQGGLRVRNQPQHF; cdr3_nt: TGTGCCAGCAGTGCGGGACAGGGGGGTCTAAGAGTACGCAATCAGCCCCAGCATTTT
v_call: TRBV7-9; clone_size: -; d_call: -; j_call: TRBJ1-5; cdr3_aa: CASTSGVSNQPQHF; cdr3_nt: TGTGCCAGCACCTCGGGAGTTAGCAATCAGCCCCAGCATTTT
v_call: TRBV6-5; clone_size: -; d_call: -; j_call: TRBJ2-7; cdr3_aa: CASSYLGVSSYEQYF; cdr3_nt: TGTGCCAGCAGTTACTTAGGTGTGAGCTCCTACGAGCAGTACTTC
v_call: TRBV12-3/TRBV12-4; clone_size: many; d_call: -; j_call: TRBJ1-5; cdr3_aa: CASSFDSNQPQHF; cdr3_nt: TGTGCCAGCAGTTTCGACAGCAATCAGCCCCAGCATTTT
v_call: TRBV15; clone_size: -; d_call: -; j_call: TRBJ1-1; cdr3_aa: CATSRETANTEAFF; cdr3_nt: TGTGCCACCAGCAGAGAAACGGCGAACACTGAAGCTTTCTTT
v_call: TRBV20-1; clone_size: -; d_call: TRBD2; j_call: TRBJ2-3; cdr3_aa: CSARRLVTSGIYTQYF; cdr3_nt: TGCAGTGCTAGAAGGCTTGTGACTAGCGGGATTTATACGCAGTATTTT
v_call: TRBV4-3; clone_size: -; d_call: TRBD2; j_call: TRBJ2-5; cdr3_aa: CASSQDMTSGQETQYF; cdr3_nt: TGCGCCAGCAGCCAAGATATGACTAGCGGACAAGAGACCCAGTACTTC
v_call: TRBV12-3/TRBV12-4; clone_size: -; d_call: -; j_call: TRBJ2-1; cdr3_aa: CASSFDSANEQFF; cdr3_nt: TGTGCCAGCAGTTTCGACAGCGCCAATGAGCAGTTCTTC
v_call: TRBV29-1; clone_size: many; d_call: -; j_call: TRBJ1-2; cdr3_aa: CSVVHLEGYTF; cdr3_nt: TGCAGCGTTGTTCACTTGGAGGGCTACACCTTC
v_call: TRBV4-1; clone_size: few; d_call: TRBD1; j_call: TRBJ1-4; cdr3_aa: CASSQVGQGPNEKLFF; cdr3_nt: TGCGCCAGCAGCCAAGTGGGACAGGGTCCAAATGAAAAACTGTTTTTT
v_call: TRBV20-1; clone_size: -; d_call: -; j_call: TRBJ2-7; cdr3_aa: CSAGPDGYYEQYF; cdr3_nt: TGCAGTGCTGGGCCCGACGGGTACTACGAGCAGTACTTC
v_call: TRBV5-1; clone_size: -; d_call: TRBD1; j_call: TRBJ2-1; cdr3_aa: CASSRDRGTYNEQFF; cdr3_nt: TGCGCCAGCAGCCGGGACAGGGGCACCTACAATGAGCAGTTCTTC
v_call: TRBV7-2; clone_size: few; d_call: -; j_call: TRBJ1-1; cdr3_aa: CASLQGLDTEAFF; cdr3_nt: TGTGCCAGCCTACAGGGTTTGGACACTGAAGCTTTCTTT
v_call: TRBV10-3; clone_size: few; d_call: -; j_call: TRBJ2-2; cdr3_aa: CAISPGTEGELFF; cdr3_nt: TGTGCCATCAGTCCCGGGACGGAGGGGGAGCTGTTTTTT
v_call: TRBV20-1; clone_size: -; d_call: TRBD2; j_call: TRBJ2-3; cdr3_aa: CSARGTRGSTDTQYF; cdr3_nt: TGCAGTGCTAGGGGGACTAGGGGTAGCACAGATACGCAGTATTTT